The subject of this entry is one T cell receptor beta chain. The CDR3 is made up of 14 amino acids. CDR1 and CDR2 (germline): LNHNV, YYDKDF (reference sequence). V lost 9 bases, J lost 4 bases, and 8 bases stayed unmatched. The source of the sample is a study of T cell changes during pregnancy in multiple sclerosis. The data were produced by immunoSEQ multiplex PCR, yet TCRdb's version contains in-frame clones alone and is incomplete. This table holds around 19,000 clones, over 75% found once. This receptor was identified in a female donor with multiple sclerosis, enrolled in a pregnancy study. This chain uses TRBV15 with TRBJ1-1, with 10 nucleotides matching TRBD1. Sample: CD8+ T cells from peripheral blood mononuclear cells, taken after pregnancy. The CDR3 here is CATTRTGGVTEAFF. The CDR3 region has the DNA TGTGCCACTACCAGGACAGGGGGAGTCACTGAAGCTTTCTTT.